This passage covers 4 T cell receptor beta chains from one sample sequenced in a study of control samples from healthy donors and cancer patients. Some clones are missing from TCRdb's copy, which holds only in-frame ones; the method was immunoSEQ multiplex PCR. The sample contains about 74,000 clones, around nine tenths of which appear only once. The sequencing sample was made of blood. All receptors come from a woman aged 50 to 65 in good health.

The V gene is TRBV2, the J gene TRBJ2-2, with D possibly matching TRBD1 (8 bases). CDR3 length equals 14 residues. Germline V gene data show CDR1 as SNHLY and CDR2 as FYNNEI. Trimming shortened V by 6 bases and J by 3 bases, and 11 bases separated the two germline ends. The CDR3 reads CASSTGGDTGELFF. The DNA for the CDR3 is TGTGCCAGCAGCACAGGGGGGGACACCGGGGAGCTGTTTTTT.

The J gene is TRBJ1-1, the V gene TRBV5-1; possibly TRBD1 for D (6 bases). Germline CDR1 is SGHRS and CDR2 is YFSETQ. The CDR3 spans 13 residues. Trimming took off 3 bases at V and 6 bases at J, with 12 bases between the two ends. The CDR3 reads CASSYTGRAEAFF. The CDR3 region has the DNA TGCGCCAGCAGCTATACAGGGAGGGCTGAAGCTTTCTTT.

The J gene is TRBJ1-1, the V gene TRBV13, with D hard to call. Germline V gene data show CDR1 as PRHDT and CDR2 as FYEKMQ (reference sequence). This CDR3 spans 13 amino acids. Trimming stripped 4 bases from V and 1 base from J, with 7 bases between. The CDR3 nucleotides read TGTGCCAGCAGCTGGACTGGGAACACTGAAGCTTTCTTT. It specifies CASSWTGNTEAFF.

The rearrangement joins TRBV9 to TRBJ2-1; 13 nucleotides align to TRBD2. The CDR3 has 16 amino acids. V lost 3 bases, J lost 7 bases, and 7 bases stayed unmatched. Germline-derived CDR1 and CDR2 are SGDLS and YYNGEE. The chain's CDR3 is CASSALTSGGWNEQFF. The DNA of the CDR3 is TGTGCCAGCAGCGCCTTGACTAGCGGGGGGTGGAATGAGCAGTTCTTC.